Reported below is one TCR beta chain. Its specificity is not known. The source of the sample is a study of T cells in localized non-small cell lung cancer. General observations from the study: Adjacent lung held a median roughly 50 of the top 100 tumor clones. The study linked higher blood T cell density to longer overall survival.

Some clones are missing from TCRdb's copy, which holds only in-frame ones; the method was immunoSEQ multiplex PCR. The sample lists about 70,000 clones; roughly nine tenths were seen once. Deletions cut 1 base from V and 3 bases from J, with 12 bases between. CDR3 length equals 15 residues. CDR1 and CDR2 from the germline V gene are SGHVS and FNYEAQ. Sequenced here: peripheral blood, sampled before any cancer treatment. The receptor was isolated from a male donor at least 60 years old with stage III squamous cell lung carcinoma. The chain couples TRBV7-6 to TRBJ1-1; weak D call: TRBD1 (5 bases). The CDR3 protein is CASSLVGDWDTEAFF. As DNA, the CDR3 is TGTGCCAGCAGCTTAGTAGGGGATTGGGACACTGAAGCTTTCTTT.